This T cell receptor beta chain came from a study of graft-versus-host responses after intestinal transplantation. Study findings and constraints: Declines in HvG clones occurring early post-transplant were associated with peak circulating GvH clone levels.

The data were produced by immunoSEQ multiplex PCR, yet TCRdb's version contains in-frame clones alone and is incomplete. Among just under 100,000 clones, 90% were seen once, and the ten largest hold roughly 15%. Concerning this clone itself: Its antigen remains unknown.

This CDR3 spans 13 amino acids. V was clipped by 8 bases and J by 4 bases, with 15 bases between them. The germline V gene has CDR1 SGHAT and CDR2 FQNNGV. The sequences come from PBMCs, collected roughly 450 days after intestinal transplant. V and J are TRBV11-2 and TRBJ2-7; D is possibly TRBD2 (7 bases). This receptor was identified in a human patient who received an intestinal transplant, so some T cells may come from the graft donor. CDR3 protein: CASSREGGYEQYF. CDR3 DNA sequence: TGTGCCAGCTCTCGTGAGGGGGGGTACGAGCAGTACTTC. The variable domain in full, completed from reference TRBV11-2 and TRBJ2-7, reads EAGVAQSPRYKIIEKRQSVAFWCNPISGHATLYWYQQILGQGPKLLIQFQNNGVVDDSQLPKDRFSAERLKGVDSTLKIQPAKLEDSAVYLCASSREGGYEQYFGPGTRLTVT.